Listed here are 26 T cell receptor beta chains from one sample, sequenced in a study of low-dose radiotherapy and immunotherapy resistance in tumors. First-strand cDNA relied on TRAV- and TRBV-specific primers spanning alpha and beta chains. Using a constant-region primer together with a V-primer adapter, TCRs were subjected to around 20 PCR cycles of amplification. One entry per CDR3 protein results from TCRdb running MiXCR on the reads. The table shows around 80,000 distinct CDR3 sequences, with approximately 20% occurring only once. As for time point: before trial treatment. Specimen: PBMCs, collected before treatment. All receptors come from a male donor with prostate cancer.

This clonotype has at least ten counts. This chain links TRBV20-1 with TRBJ1-1, with D maybe TRBD1 (5 bases). This CDR3 is 14 amino acids long. Germline V gene sequence: CDR1 DFQATT, CDR2 SNEGSKA (reference sequence). V lost 6 bases, J lost 6 bases, and 20 bases lay in between. CDR3 in amino acids: CSAPPGGDRPEAFF. The CDR3 coding sequence is TGCAGTGCCCCACCGGGAGGGGACCGTCCTGAAGCTTTCTTT.

This clonotype was recorded at least ten times. The chain recombines TRBV5-1 with TRBJ2-3, with TRBD2 matching 9 bases. V trimming: 4 bases; J trimming: 0 bases; junction bases outside the gene matches: 12. CDR3 length: 18 amino acids. Germline lookup yields CDR1 SGHRS and CDR2 YFSETQ. CDR3 loop: CASSPIPRTSASTDTQYF. DNA for the CDR3: TGCGCCAGCAGCCCAATCCCGCGGACTAGCGCGAGCACAGATACGCAGTATTTT.

This clonotype occurred many times. The chain couples TRBV3-1 to TRBJ2-1; 7 positions match TRBD2. This CDR3 comprises 14 residues. V gave up 2 bases and J gave up 12 bases; unmatched junction bases: 10. The V gene's germline CDR1 is LGHDT and CDR2 YNNKEL (reference sequence). The CDR3 sequence is CASSQTGGGERQFF. CDR3 bases: TGTGCCAGCAGCCAAACGGGAGGAGGTGAAAGGCAGTTCTTC.

The chain couples TRBV5-6 to TRBJ2-7; D unclear. V was trimmed by 1 base and J by 4 bases, leaving 21 bases between them. The CDR3 runs 17 residues. Germline V gene data show CDR1 as SGHDT and CDR2 as YYEEEE. CDR3: CASSLRLIGLRGYEQYF. DNA for the CDR3: TGTGCCAGCAGCTTGAGGTTGATAGGCCTGCGTGGGTACGAGCAGTACTTC.

The sample holds many counts of this clonotype. The chain carries TRBV7-9 and TRBJ2-5; 12 bases line up with TRBD2. Trimming removed 4 bases from V and 3 bases from J; junction bases left unmatched: 3. CDR1 is SEHNR and CDR2 is FQNEAQ in the germline V gene (reference sequence). The CDR3 sequence is 15 residues long. The CDR3 region has the DNA TGTGCCAGCAGCTCGCGGACTAGCGGGGAAGAGACCCAGTACTTC. This sequence encodes CASSSRTSGEETQYF.

This clonotype was picked up many times. This chain links TRBV18 with TRBJ2-1, with D possibly matching TRBD1 (6 bases). The V gene lost 1 base and the J gene lost 12 bases, with 19 bases spanning the gap. The CDR3 totals 15 residues. CDR1 and CDR2 (germline): KGHSH, LQKENI. The CDR3 coding sequence is TGTGCCAGCTCACCACGGGAACAGGGCCCCCGAGCGCAGTTCTTC. This sequence encodes CASSPREQGPRAQFF.

This clonotype was recorded at least ten times. The rearrangement joins TRBV12-3 or TRBV12-4 to TRBJ1-2, with D uncertain. V was trimmed by 5 bases and J by 4 bases, leaving 5 bases between them. The CDR3 extends over 11 amino acids. CDR3 in amino acids: CASSPIYGYTF. The CDR3 DNA sequence: TGTGCCAGCAGTCCTATCTATGGCTACACCTTC.

This clonotype has at least ten counts. This chain links TRBV11-2 with TRBJ2-5; D possibly corresponds to TRBD1 (6 bases). This CDR3 is built from 13 residues. The germline V gene encodes CDR1 SGHAT and CDR2 FQNNGV. V lost 5 bases to trimming and J lost 0 bases, with 7 bases between them. The CDR3, as DNA: TGTGCCAGCAGCCAGGGGTACCAAGAGACCCAGTACTTC. This sequence encodes CASSQGYQETQYF.

This clonotype was recorded many times. The gene calls are TRBV20-1 and TRBJ2-7, with TRBD1 identical over 10 bases. Germline assignment: CDR1 DFQATT and CDR2 SNEGSKA (reference sequence). The length of the CDR3 is 19 residues. J was trimmed by 0 bases and V by 4 bases; bases with no gene match: 18. The DNA of the CDR3 is TGCAGTGCTACCGTCCTCCGGGACAGGGGTCCTAGGAGCTCCTACGAGCAGTACTTC. Translation: CSATVLRDRGPRSSYEQYF.

This clonotype was seen repeatedly, ten times or more. V and J are TRBV6-6 and TRBJ2-6; D perhaps matches TRBD1 (7 bases). This CDR3 spans 16 amino acids. Germline values: CDR1 MNHNY, CDR2 SVGAGI (reference sequence). V was shortened by 6 bases and J by 2 bases, with 14 bases between the two germline ends. The CDR3 sequence: CASRELRGAGANVLTF. CDR3 nucleotides: TGTGCCAGCAGGGAACTCAGGGGGGCTGGGGCCAACGTCCTGACTTTC.

This clonotype came up many times. The chain employs TRBV5-4 and TRBJ1-6, with 8 bases identical to TRBD1. V lost 9 bases, J lost 10 bases, and 15 bases stayed unmatched. Germline V gene data show CDR1 as SGHNT and CDR2 as YYREEE (reference sequence). The CDR3 sequence is 15 residues long. The CDR3: CATGQGSVLDSPLHF. In nucleotides, the CDR3 is TGTGCCACCGGACAGGGTTCGGTCTTAGACTCACCCCTCCACTTT.

This clonotype was recorded many times. This rearrangement joins TRBV20-1 to TRBJ1-4; the match to TRBD1 covers 7 bases. With 5 bases clipped from V and 7 bases from J, the junction kept 10 bases outside the gene matches. The CDR3 is made up of 14 amino acids. Germline V gene sequence: CDR1 DFQATT, CDR2 SNEGSKA (reference sequence). The CDR3 DNA reads TGCAGTGCTCCTAAAGGACAGGCAGTTGAAAAACTGTTTTTT. Protein sequence: CSAPKGQAVEKLFF.

The chain links TRBV9 to TRBJ2-3; weak D call: TRBD2 (5 bases). The V end was cut by 2 bases, the J end by 0 bases, with 10 bases between. Germline values: CDR1 SGDLS, CDR2 YYNGEE. CDR3 length equals 15 residues. For the CDR3, the DNA is TGTGCCAGCAGCGTTAGCGACCCTAGCACAGATACGCAGTATTTT. Its translation is CASSVSDPSTDTQYF.

The rearrangement joins TRBV12-2 to TRBJ2-5; the table names TRBD2, a call not compared with the DNA. TRBV12-2 represents a pseudogene. There are 15 residues in the CDR3. DNA of the CDR3: TGTGCCAGCAGTCGAGGAGCGGGCGTATTAGAGACCCAGTACTTC. Translating gives CASSRGAGVLETQYF.

This clonotype was seen repeatedly, ten times or more. This chain uses TRBV20-1 with TRBJ2-7; 12 bases map to TRBD2. The germline CDR1 and CDR2 sequences are DFQATT and SNEGSKA (reference sequence). This CDR3 region has 16 residues. Trimming cost V 6 bases and J 0 bases; bases outside gene matches: 9. This CDR3 reads CSARRASGRGSYEQYF. The CDR3, as DNA: TGCAGTGCCAGGCGGGCTAGCGGGAGGGGCTCCTACGAGCAGTACTTC.

Remarks on this clonotype: It may be a read error: a sequence one base away is much more abundant. The chain has TRBV4-1 and TRBJ2-1; the match to TRBD2 covers 8 bases. Germline-derived CDR1 and CDR2 are MGHRA and YSYEKL. V shed 5 bases and J 3 bases; nucleotides not matched to a gene: 6. The length of the CDR3 is 15 residues. The CDR3 DNA sequence: TGCGCCAGCAGCAAGATAGCGGGATGCTACAATGAGCAGTTCTTC. Its translation: CASSKIAGCYNEQFF.

This clonotype has at least ten counts. The genes are TRBV7-8 and TRBJ1-6; D is possibly TRBD1 (6 bases). Germline loops: CDR1 SGHVS, CDR2 FQNEAQ. Trimming removed 5 bases at V and 9 bases at J, with 11 bases between. The CDR3 covers 13 residues. As DNA, the CDR3 is TGTGCCAGCAGCCCACAGGGACGTTCACCCCTCCACTTT. Its translation: CASSPQGRSPLHF.

This clonotype was counted ten times or more. CDR3 protein: CASSLVSGRGNQPQHF. In DNA, the CDR3 is TGTGCCAGCAGCTTAGTGTCGGGGCGAGGCAATCAGCCCCAGCATTTT. V gene TRBV7-2 combines with J gene TRBJ1-5, with TRBD1 as a possible D gene (5 bases). Between the trimmed V and J ends, which lost 1 base and 2 bases, there was a span of 12 bases. Per germline, CDR1 SGHTA and CDR2 FQGNSA. CDR3 length equals 16 residues.

This clonotype has a count of ten or more. This chain connects TRBV7-2 to TRBJ1-2; maybe TRBD1 (6 bases). V lost 5 bases, J lost 3 bases, and 10 bases lay in between. Germline loops: CDR1 SGHTA, CDR2 FQGNSA. The CDR3 consists of 13 residues. The CDR3 region has the DNA TGTGCCAGCAGCACAGGGACCTACTATGGCTACACCTTC. Translated: CASSTGTYYGYTF.

This clonotype was seen a single time. This is likely an artifact of a read error, given a far larger clone one base away. This chain's CDR3 is CASSLAGGRDEQYF. CDR3 DNA sequence: TGCGCCAGCAGCCTAGCGGGGGGGCGTGATGAGCAGTACTTC. V and J are TRBV4-3 and TRBJ2-7; 11 nucleotides match TRBD2. The CDR3 consists of 14 residues. CDR1 is LGHNA, CDR2 YSLEER, per germline. V lost 4 bases to trimming and J lost 7 bases; unmatched junction nucleotides: 6.

The chain links TRBV10-2 to TRBJ2-2, with TRBD2 identical over 7 bases. CDR1 and CDR2 from the germline V gene are WSHSY and SAAADI. V dropped 2 bases and J dropped 8; count of bases not matched to a gene: 5. This CDR3 is built from 14 residues. CDR3 coding DNA: TGCGCCAGCAGTGAGCCGGGAGGATTTGGGGAGCTGTTTTTT. Its translation: CASSEPGGFGELFF.

The rearrangement joins TRBV28 to TRBJ2-7, with a tentative D call TRBD1 (5 bases). Trimming stripped 8 bases from V and 0 bases from J, with 17 bases between. The CDR3 is 15 residues long. Germline V gene lookup returns CDR1 MDHEN and CDR2 SYDVKM. CDR3 DNA: TGTGCCAGCCACTCATATGGGGCCAGCTCCTACGAGCAGTACTTC. This encodes CASHSYGASSYEQYF.

For this clonotype: This likely traces to a read error, being one base from a far larger clone. This chain links TRBV21-1 with TRBJ2-1; the table's D call of TRBD1 was not tested on the DNA. TRBV21-1 is tagged as a pseudogene. This CDR3 comprises 16 residues. In DNA form, the CDR3 reads TGTGCCAGCAGCTACGAGAGCGGGACAGGGTCCTACGAGCAGTTCTTC. Protein: CASSYESGTGSYEQFF.

This clonotype turned up a few times. The genes are TRBV6-1 and TRBJ1-2, with D possibly being TRBD1 (5 bases). The CDR3 is made up of 12 amino acids. Trimming removed 6 bases at V and 3 bases at J, with 8 bases between. Germline CDR1 MNHNS, CDR2 SASEGT. The CDR3 region has the DNA TGTGCCAGCAGGCCGGGGGACTATGGCTACACCTTC. This gives the protein CASRPGDYGYTF.

This clonotype has at least ten counts. The chain employs TRBV14 and TRBJ2-7, with no clear D. The CDR3 is made up of 13 amino acids. Trimming left V 2 bases short and J 3 bases short, with 8 bases between. Germline-derived CDR1 and CDR2 are SGHDN and FVKESK. The CDR3 protein is CASSQHQIYEQYF. The CDR3 nucleotides are TGTGCCAGCAGCCAACACCAGATCTACGAGCAGTACTTC.

This clonotype was counted at least ten times. This chain joins TRBV20-1 and TRBJ1-3, with TRBD1 matching 7 bases. CDR1 is DFQATT and CDR2 is SNEGSKA in the germline V gene (reference sequence). The CDR3 runs to 14 residues. V lost 6 bases, J lost 2 bases, and 7 bases stayed unmatched. CDR3 nucleotides: TGCAGTGCCCGGAGCAGGGGGGCTGGAAACACCATATATTTT. Its translation: CSARSRGAGNTIYF.